The clone carrying this T cell receptor (beta chain) is medium-sized within its sample. Its cognate antigen is unknown. Assay used: immunoSEQ multiplex PCR; TCRdb lists only in-frame clones, some missing. The table records under 40,000 clones, 82% of them present only once. This entry comes from a study of T cells in localized non-small cell lung cancer. The junction had 1 base not matched to a gene; V was cut back by 3 bases and J by 2 bases. CDR1 and CDR2 from the germline V gene are SEHNR and FQNEAQ (reference sequence). The CDR3 is made up of 14 amino acids. Whole-study results and caveats: Only one tumor region went through sequencing, so heterogeneity may still be there. Uninvolved adjacent lung had the highest recorded T cell clonality, with tumor below it. Out of the top 100 tumor clones, a median around 57 were seen in adjacent lung.

The rearrangement links TRBV7-9 to TRBJ1-5; the match to TRBD1 covers 7 bases. This receptor was identified in a male donor aged 60 or over with stage III squamous cell lung carcinoma. Sequencing was performed on peripheral blood, taken before any cancer treatment. CDR3 protein: CASSFGTGNQPQHF. The CDR3 DNA is TGTGCCAGCAGCTTCGGGACAGGCAATCAGCCCCAGCATTTT.